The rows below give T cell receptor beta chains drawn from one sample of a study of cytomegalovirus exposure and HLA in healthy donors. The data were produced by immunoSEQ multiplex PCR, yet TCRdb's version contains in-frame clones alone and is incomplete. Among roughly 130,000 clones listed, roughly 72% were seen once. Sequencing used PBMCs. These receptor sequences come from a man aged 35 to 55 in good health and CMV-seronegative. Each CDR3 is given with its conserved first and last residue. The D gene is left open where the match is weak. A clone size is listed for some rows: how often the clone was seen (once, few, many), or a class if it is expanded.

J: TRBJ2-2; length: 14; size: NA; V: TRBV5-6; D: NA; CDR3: CASSLAPQTGELFF; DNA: TGTGCCAGCAGCTTGGCCCCCCAGACCGGGGAGCTGTTTTTT
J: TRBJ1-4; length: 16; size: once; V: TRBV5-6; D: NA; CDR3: CASSRRQANPNEKLFF; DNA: TGTGCCAGCAGCCGCCGACAGGCCAATCCTAATGAAAAACTGTTTTTT
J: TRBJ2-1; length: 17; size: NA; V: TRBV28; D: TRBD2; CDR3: CASSLALGLAGRDEQFF; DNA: TGTGCCAGCAGTTTAGCCCTGGGACTAGCGGGGAGAGATGAGCAGTTCTTC
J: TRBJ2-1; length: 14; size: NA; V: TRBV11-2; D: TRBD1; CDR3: CASSTRQGANEQFF; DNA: TGTGCCAGCAGCACCCGCCAGGGGGCCAATGAGCAGTTCTTC
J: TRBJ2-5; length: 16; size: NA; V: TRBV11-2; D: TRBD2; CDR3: CASSLPGLAGVKTQYF; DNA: TGTGCCAGCAGCTTACCGGGACTAGCGGGAGTAAAGACCCAGTACTTC
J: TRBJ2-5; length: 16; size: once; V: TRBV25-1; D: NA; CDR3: CASSERAFVYQETQYF; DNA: TGTGCCAGCAGTGAACGAGCTTTCGTGTACCAAGAGACCCAGTACTTC
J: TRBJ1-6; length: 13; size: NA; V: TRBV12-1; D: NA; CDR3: CASSFIGEAILHF; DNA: TGTGCCAGCAGCTTTATCGGGGAAGCGATCCTCCACTTT
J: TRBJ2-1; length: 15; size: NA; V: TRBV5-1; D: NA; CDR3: CASSLALPRVDEQFF; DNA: TGCGCCAGCAGCTTGGCACTCCCGAGGGTCGATGAGCAGTTCTTC
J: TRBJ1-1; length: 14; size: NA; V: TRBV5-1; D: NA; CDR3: CASNNGGRNTEAFF; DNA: TGCGCCAGCAACAACGGGGGAAGGAACACTGAAGCTTTCTTT
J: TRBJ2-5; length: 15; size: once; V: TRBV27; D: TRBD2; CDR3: CASSRGWGGEGTQYF; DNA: TGTGCCAGCAGTAGAGGATGGGGCGGGGAGGGAACCCAGTACTTC
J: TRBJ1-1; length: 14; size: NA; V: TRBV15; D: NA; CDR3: CATSRRTANTEAFF; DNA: TGTGCCACCAGCCGCCGGACAGCGAACACTGAAGCTTTCTTT
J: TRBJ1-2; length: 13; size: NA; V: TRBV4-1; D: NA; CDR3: CASSLDVNYGYTF; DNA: TGCGCCAGCAGCTTAGATGTTAACTATGGCTACACCTTC
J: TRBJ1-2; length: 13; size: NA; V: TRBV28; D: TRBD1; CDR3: CASRQDRGDGYTF; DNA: TGTGCCAGCAGACAGGACAGGGGGGATGGCTACACCTTC
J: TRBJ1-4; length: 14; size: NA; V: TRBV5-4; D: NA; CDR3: CASSSGGANEKLFF; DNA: TGTGCCAGCAGCTCGGGGGGAGCTAATGAAAAACTGTTTTTT
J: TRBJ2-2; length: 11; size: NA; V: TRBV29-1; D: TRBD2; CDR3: CSAGGPGELFF; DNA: TGCAGCGCGGGAGGTCCCGGGGAGCTGTTTTTT
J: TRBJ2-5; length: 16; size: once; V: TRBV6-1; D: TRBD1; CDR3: CASSEFGQGYQETQYF; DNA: TGTGCCAGCAGTGAATTCGGACAGGGGTACCAAGAGACCCAGTACTTC
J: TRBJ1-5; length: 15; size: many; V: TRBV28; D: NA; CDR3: CASSQGLPSNQPQHF; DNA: TGTGCCAGCAGCCAGGGACTCCCTAGCAATCAGCCCCAGCATTTT
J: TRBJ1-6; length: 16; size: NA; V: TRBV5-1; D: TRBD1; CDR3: CASSLETGGLNSPLHF; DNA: TGCGCCAGCAGCTTGGAGACAGGGGGCTTGAATTCACCCCTCCACTTT
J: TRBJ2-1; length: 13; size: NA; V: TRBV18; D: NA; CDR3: CASSPIRGNEQFF; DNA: TGTGCCAGCTCACCGATCAGGGGTAATGAGCAGTTCTTC
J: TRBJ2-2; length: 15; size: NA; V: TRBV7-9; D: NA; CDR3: CASSFLWTPTGELFF; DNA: TGTGCCAGCAGCTTTTTGTGGACACCGACCGGGGAGCTGTTTTTT